This TCR beta chain was recorded in a study of cytomegalovirus exposure and HLA in healthy donors. Findings and limits, study-wide: Most observed TCR sequences were rare, whereas some public TCRs were detected in many donors.

Sequencing was performed with immunoSEQ multiplex PCR; in TCRdb, only in-frame clones are kept and a portion is missing. This sample has tens of thousands of clones, with about 88% found just once. V lost 6 bases, J lost 6 bases, and 14 bases lay in between. Germline assignment: CDR1 SQVTM and CDR2 ANQGSEA. The CDR3 loop spans 13 amino acids. A single count supports this clone. Antigen unknown. The donors were part of the validation cohort of 95 to 150 subjects. That cohort was separate from the first cohort, which comprised 666 subjects. The sequence was obtained from a woman younger than 35 in good health and CMV-seronegative. The specimen was PBMCs. The rearrangement links TRBV29-1 to TRBJ2-2; D unclear. CDR3 sequence (DNA): TGCAGCGTAGTGGAACAGTCGGCCGGGGAGCTGTTTTTT. Its translation is CSVVEQSAGELFF.